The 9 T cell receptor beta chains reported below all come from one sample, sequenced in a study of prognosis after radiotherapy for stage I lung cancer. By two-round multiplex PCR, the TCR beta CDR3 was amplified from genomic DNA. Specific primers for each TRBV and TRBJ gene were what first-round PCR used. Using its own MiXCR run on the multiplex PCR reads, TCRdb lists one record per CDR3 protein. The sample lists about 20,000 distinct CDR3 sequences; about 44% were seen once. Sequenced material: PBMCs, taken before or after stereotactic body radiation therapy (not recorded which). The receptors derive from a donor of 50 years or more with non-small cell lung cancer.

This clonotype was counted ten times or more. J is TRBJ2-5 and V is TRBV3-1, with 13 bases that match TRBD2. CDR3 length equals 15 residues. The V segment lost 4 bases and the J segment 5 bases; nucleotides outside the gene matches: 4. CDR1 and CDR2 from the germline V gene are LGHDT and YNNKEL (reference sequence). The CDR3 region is CASSRGLAGAETQYF. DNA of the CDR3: TGTGCCAGCAGCCGAGGACTAGCGGGAGCGGAGACCCAGTACTTC.

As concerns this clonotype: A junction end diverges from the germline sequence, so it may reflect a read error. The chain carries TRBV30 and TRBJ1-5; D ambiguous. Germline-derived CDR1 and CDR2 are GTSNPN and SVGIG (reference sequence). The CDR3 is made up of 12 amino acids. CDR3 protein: CAWSDCNQPQHF. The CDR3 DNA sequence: TGTGCCTGGAGTGACTGTAATCAGCCCCAGCACTTT.

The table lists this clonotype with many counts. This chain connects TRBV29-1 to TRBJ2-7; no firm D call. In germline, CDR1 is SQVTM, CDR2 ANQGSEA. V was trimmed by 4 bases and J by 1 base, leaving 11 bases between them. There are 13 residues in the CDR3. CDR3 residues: CSVGPDRSYEQYF. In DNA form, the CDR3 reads TGCAGCGTTGGACCGGATCGATCCTACGAGCAGTACTTC.

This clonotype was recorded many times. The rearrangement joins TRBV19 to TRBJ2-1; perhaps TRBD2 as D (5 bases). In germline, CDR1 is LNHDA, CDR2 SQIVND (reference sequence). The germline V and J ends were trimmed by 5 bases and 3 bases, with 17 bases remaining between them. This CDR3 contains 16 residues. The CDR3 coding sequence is TGTGCCAGTAGTCGCGGTATATTGGACTTCTACAATGAGCAGTTCTTC. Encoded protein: CASSRGILDFYNEQFF.

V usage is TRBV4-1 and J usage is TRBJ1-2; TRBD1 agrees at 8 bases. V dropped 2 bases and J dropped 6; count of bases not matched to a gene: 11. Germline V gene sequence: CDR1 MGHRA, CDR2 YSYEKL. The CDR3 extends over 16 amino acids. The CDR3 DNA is TGCGCCAGCAGCCAATACGACAGGGGTAGAGGGGATGGCTACACCTTC. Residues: CASSQYDRGRGDGYTF.

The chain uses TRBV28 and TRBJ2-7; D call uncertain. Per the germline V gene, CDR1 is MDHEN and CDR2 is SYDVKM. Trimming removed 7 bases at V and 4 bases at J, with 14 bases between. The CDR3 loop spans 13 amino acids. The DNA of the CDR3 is TGTGCCAGCACGGGCAGGAGAGTTTACGAGCAGTACTTC. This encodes CASTGRRVYEQYF.

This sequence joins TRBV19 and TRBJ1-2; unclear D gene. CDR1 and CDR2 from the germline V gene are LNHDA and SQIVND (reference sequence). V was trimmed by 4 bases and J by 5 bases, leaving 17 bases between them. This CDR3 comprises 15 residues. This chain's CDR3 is CASSRDKRLYYGYTF. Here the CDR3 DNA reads TGTGCCAGTAGTAGAGACAAGCGTTTGTATTATGGCTACACCTTC.

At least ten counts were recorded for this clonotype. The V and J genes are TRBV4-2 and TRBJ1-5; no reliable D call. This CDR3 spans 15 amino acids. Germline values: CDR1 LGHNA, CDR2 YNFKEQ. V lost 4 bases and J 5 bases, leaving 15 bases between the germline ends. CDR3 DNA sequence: TGTGCCAGCAGCCCGCCAGGAAGGACGGATCAGCCCCAGCATTTT. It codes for CASSPPGRTDQPQHF.

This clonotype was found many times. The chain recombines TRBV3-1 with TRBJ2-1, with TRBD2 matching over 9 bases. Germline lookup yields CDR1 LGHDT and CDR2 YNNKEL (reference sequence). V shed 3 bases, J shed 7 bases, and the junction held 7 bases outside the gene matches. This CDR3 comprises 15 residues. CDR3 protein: CASSQAGGGGNEQFF. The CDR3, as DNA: TGTGCCAGCAGCCAGGCGGGAGGGGGGGGGAATGAGCAGTTCTTC.